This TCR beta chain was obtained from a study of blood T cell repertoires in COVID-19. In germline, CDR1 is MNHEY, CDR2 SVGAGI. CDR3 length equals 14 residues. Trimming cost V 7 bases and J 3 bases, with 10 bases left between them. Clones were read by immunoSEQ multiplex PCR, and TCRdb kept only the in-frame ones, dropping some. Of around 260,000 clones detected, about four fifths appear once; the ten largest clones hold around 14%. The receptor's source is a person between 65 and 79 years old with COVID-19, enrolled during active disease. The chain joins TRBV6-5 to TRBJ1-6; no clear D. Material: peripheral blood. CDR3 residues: CASTAGIYNSPLHF. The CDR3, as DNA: TGTGCCAGCACTGCGGGGATCTATAATTCACCCCTCCACTTT.